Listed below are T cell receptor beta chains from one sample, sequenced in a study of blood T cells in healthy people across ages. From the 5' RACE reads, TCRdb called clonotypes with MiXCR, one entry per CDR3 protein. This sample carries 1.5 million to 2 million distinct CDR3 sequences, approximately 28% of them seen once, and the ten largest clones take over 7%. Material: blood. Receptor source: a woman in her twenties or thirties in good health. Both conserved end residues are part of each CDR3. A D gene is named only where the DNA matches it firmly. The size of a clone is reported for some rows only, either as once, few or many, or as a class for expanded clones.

CDR3: CASSSSAGGKYNEQFF
DNA: TGCGCCAGCAGCTCTTCGGCGGGGGGCAAATACAATGAGCAGTTCTTC
J: TRBJ2-1
V: TRBV5-1
D: TRBD2
size: NA

CDR3: CASRGLWSTDTQYF
DNA: TGTGCCAGTAGGGGGCTATGGAGCACAGATACGCAGTATTTT
J: TRBJ2-3
V: TRBV2
D: TRBD1
size: NA

CDR3: CASSPSSRSSKETQYF
DNA: TGCGCCAGCAGCCCGTCAAGTCGTTCCTCAAAAGAGACCCAGTACTTC
J: TRBJ2-5
V: TRBV5-1
D: NA
size: few

CDR3: CASSVGLAADTQYF
DNA: TGTGCCAGCAGCGTTGGGCTAGCTGCAGATACGCAGTATTTT
J: TRBJ2-3
V: TRBV9
D: NA
size: many

CDR3: CATSRDRGSEETKYF
DNA: TGTGCCACCAGCAGAGATAGGGGTTCGGAAGAGACCAAGTACTTC
J: TRBJ2-7
V: TRBV15
D: NA
size: NA

CDR3: CSVLAEETQYF
DNA: TGCAGTGTTTTAGCTGAGGAGACCCAGTACTTC
J: TRBJ2-5
V: TRBV20-1
D: NA
size: NA

CDR3: CSGTSGAERDEQFF
DNA: TGCAGCGGGACTAGCGGCGCCGAAAGGGATGAGCAGTTCTTC
J: TRBJ2-1
V: TRBV20-1
D: TRBD2
size: NA

CDR3: CASSLPGTHQETQYF
DNA: TGCGCCAGCAGCTTACCGGGCACCCACCAAGAGACCCAGTACTTC
J: TRBJ2-5
V: TRBV5-1
D: NA
size: many

CDR3: CASRRPGKRHTGELFF
DNA: TGTGCCAGCAGGCGACCGGGGAAGCGGCACACCGGGGAGCTGTTTTTT
J: TRBJ2-2
V: TRBV28
D: NA
size: NA

CDR3: CASRGGAGENIQYF
DNA: TGTGCCAGCCGTGGTGGGGCAGGAGAAAACATTCAGTACTTC
J: TRBJ2-4
V: TRBV25-1
D: NA
size: few

CDR3: CASRTTPGTVLSDTQYF
DNA: TGTGCCAGCAGGACCACCCCGGGGACTGTCCTATCGGATACGCAGTATTTT
J: TRBJ2-3
V: TRBV11-2
D: NA
size: few

CDR3: CSVDRRSYNEQFF
DNA: TGCAGCGTGGACCGCAGATCCTACAATGAGCAGTTCTTC
J: TRBJ2-1
V: TRBV29-1
D: NA
size: many

CDR3: CASSFLAGESDTQYF
DNA: TGTGCCAGCAGCTTTCTAGCGGGAGAATCAGATACGCAGTATTTT
J: TRBJ2-3
V: TRBV7-6
D: TRBD2
size: few

CDR3: CASSLAPAGGEQFF
DNA: TGTGCCAGCAGCTTAGCGCCCGCGGGAGGGGAGCAGTTCTTC
J: TRBJ2-1
V: TRBV7-2
D: TRBD2
size: NA

CDR3: CASRRPGDNKQFF
DNA: TGTGCCAGCAGGAGGCCGGGGGACAATAAGCAGTTCTTC
J: TRBJ2-1
V: TRBV12-3/TRBV12-4
D: NA
size: NA

CDR3: CASSLGDRGNEQFF
DNA: TGTGCCAGCAGCTTGGGGGACAGGGGGAATGAGCAGTTCTTC
J: TRBJ2-1
V: TRBV7-2
D: TRBD1
size: many

CDR3: CASSESAGGLNNEQFF
DNA: TGCGCCAGCAGTGAGTCGGCGGGAGGATTAAACAATGAGCAGTTCTTC
J: TRBJ2-1
V: TRBV10-1
D: TRBD2
size: few

CDR3: CASSFPYGQYYGYTF
DNA: TGTGCCAGCAGTTTTCCCTACGGCCAATACTATGGCTACACCTTC
J: TRBJ1-2
V: TRBV28
D: NA
size: NA

CDR3: CATSDLIGGETQYF
DNA: TGTGCCACCAGTGACCTCATAGGTGGGGAGACCCAGTACTTC
J: TRBJ2-5
V: TRBV24-1
D: NA
size: NA

CDR3: CSAKLAGATDTQYF
DNA: TGCAGTGCTAAACTAGCGGGGGCCACAGATACGCAGTATTTT
J: TRBJ2-3
V: TRBV20-1
D: TRBD2
size: NA